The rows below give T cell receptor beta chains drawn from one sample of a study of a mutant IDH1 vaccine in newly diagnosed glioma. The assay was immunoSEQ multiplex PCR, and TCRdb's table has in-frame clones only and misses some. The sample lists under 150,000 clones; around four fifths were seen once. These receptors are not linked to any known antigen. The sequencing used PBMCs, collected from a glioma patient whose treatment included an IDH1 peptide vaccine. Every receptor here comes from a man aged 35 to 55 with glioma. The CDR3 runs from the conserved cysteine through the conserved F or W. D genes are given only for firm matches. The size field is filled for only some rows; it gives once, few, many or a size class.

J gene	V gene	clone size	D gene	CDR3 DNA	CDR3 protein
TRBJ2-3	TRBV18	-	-	TGTGCCAGCTCACTCTCTCAAGGGGGGCTAACAGATACGCAGTATTTT	CASSLSQGGLTDTQYF
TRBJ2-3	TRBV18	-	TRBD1	TGTGCCAGCTCAACGACGGACAGGTATCTGGATACGCAGTATTTT	CASSTTDRYLDTQYF
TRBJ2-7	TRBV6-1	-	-	TGTGCCAGCAGTGCAACTCTTTTTGAGCAGTACTTC	CASSATLFEQYF
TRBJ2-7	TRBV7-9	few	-	TGTGCCAGCAGCTTAGTGGCCGAGCAGTACTTC	CASSLVAEQYF
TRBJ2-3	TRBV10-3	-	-	TGTGCCACCTACCGGGCGGGTAGCACAGATACGCAGTATTTT	CATYRAGSTDTQYF
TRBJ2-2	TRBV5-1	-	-	TGCGCCAGCAGGAACCGGGCCCTAGGGAACACCGGGGAGCTGTTTTTT	CASRNRALGNTGELFF
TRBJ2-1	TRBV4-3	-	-	TGCGCCAGCAGCCTGTTCCAAGAGGGAGAGCAGTTCTTC	CASSLFQEGEQFF
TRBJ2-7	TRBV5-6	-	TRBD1	TGTGCCAGCAGCAACACTGGACAGGGACCCTACGAGCAGTACTTC	CASSNTGQGPYEQYF
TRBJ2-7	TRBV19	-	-	TGTGCCAGTAGTATGGGTCAGACCCCTATCTACGAGCAGTACTTC	CASSMGQTPIYEQYF
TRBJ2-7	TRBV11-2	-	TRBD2	TGTGCCAGCAGCCTGTCTTACCTGCTAGCGGGAATCGCCTACGAGCAGTACTTC	CASSLSYLLAGIAYEQYF
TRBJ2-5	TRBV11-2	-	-	TGTGCCAGCGCTAATCGGGAGACCCAGTACTTC	CASANRETQYF
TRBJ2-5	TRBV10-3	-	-	TGTGCCATCAGTGACTACAGGGTGGGGGAGACCCAGTACTTC	CAISDYRVGETQYF
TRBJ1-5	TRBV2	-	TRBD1	TGTGCCAGCAGACTGGACAGGAATCAGCCCCAGCATTTT	CASRLDRNQPQHF
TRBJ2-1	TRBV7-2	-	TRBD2	TGTGCCAGCAGCCCCCAACTAGCGGGAAAAGGGAGTGAGCAGTTCTTC	CASSPQLAGKGSEQFF
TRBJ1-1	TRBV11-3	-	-	TGTGCCAGCAGCTATTCCGAACTCACTGAAGCTTTCTTT	CASSYSELTEAFF
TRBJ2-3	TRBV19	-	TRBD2	TGTGCCAGTAGTCGAACTAGCGGGGGGGCCCTCAGCGCAGATACGCAGTATTTT	CASSRTSGGALSADTQYF
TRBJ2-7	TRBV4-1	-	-	TGCGCCAGCAGCCCTGCGTTGGGACGTTCCTACGAGCAGTACTTC	CASSPALGRSYEQYF
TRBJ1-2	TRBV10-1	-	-	TGCGCCAGCAGTGATAGGGCCCTTGGACACTATGGCTACACCTTC	CASSDRALGHYGYTF
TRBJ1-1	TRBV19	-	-	TGTGCCAGTAGACCCCACCGAGGGTTGGGAACTGAAGCTTTCTTT	CASRPHRGLGTEAFF
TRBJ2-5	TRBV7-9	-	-	TGTGCCAGCAGCTCGAGCCCGGCAGGGCCCCAAGAGACCCAGTACTTC	CASSSSPAGPQETQYF
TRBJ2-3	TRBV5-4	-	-	TGTGCCAGCAGCTTGATAGCGGAGACAGATACGCAGTATTTT	CASSLIAETDTQYF
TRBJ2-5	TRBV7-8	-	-	TGTGCCAGCAGCTTAGCGTACCAAGAGACCCAGTACTTC	CASSLAYQETQYF
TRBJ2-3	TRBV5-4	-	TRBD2	TGTGCCAGCAGCTTGCGCGGGAGAGTTGGCACAGATACGCAGTATTTT	CASSLRGRVGTDTQYF
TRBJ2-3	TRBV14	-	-	TGTGCCAGCAGCCCCCGGACGGTAGATACGCAGTATTTT	CASSPRTVDTQYF
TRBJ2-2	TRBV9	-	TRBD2	TGTGCCAGCAGTGCAGAGACTCCGGGACTAGCGGGAGATACCGGGGAGCTGTTTTTT	CASSAETPGLAGDTGELFF
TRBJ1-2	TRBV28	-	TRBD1	TGTGCCAGCAGACCTACAGGGGTATATGGCTACACCTTC	CASRPTGVYGYTF
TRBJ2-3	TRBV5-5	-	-	TGTGCCAGCAGCTTCTTCGGGTCCCTAACAGATACGCAGTATTTT	CASSFFGSLTDTQYF
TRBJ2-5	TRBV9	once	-	TGTGCCAGCAGCGTAGGGGGGAGGAGAGAGACCCAGTACTTC	CASSVGGRRETQYF
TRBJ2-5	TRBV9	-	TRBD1	TGTGCCAGCAGCGCCCGGACAGGGACCTACCAAGAGACCCAGTACTTC	CASSARTGTYQETQYF
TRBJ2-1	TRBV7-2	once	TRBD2	TGTGCCAGCAGCTATCCTAGCGGGGGTGCCTCCTACAATGAGCAGTTCTTC	CASSYPSGGASYNEQFF
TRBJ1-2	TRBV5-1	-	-	TGCGCCAGCAGTTTAGGAGCTGAGGGCTACACCTTC	CASSLGAEGYTF
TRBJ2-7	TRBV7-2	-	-	TGTGCCAGCAGCTTAGCGCAGGTACTCTCCTACGAGCAGTACTTC	CASSLAQVLSYEQYF
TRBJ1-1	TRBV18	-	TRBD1	TGTGCCAGCTCACCAGCCAGGGGGGACACTGAAGCTTTCTTT	CASSPARGDTEAFF
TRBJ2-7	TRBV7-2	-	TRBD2	TGTGCCAGCAGCTTGGGCGGGAGGGGGTACGAGCAGTACTTC	CASSLGGRGYEQYF
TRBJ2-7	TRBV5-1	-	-	TGCGCCAGCAGCTTACCCAAGGGGGGATGGATAGGGGAGTACGAGCAGTACTTC	CASSLPKGGWIGEYEQYF
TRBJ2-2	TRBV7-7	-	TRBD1	TGTGCTAGCAGCTTGACAGGGGGGACCGGGGAGCTGTTTTTT	CASSLTGGTGELFF
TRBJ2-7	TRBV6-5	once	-	TGTGCCAGCAGTCCAGGGTCTTACTACGAGCAGTACTTC	CASSPGSYYEQYF
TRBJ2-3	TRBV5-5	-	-	TGTGCCAGCAGCCCCTGGGCCAGCTCCACAGATACGCAGTATTTT	CASSPWASSTDTQYF
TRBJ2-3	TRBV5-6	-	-	TGTGCCAGCAGCTTGGAGGGGCCCACAGATACGCAGTATTTT	CASSLEGPTDTQYF
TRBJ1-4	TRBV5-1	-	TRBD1	TGCGCCAGCAGGGGACAGCCTGCAACTAATGAAAAACTGTTTTTT	CASRGQPATNEKLFF
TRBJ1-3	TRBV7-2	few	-	TGTGCCAGCGGTAGTGCGAACACCATATATTTT	CASGSANTIYF
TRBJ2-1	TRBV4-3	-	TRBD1	TGCGCCAGCAGCCCCAGACAGGGCGCCTACAATGAGCAGTTCTTC	CASSPRQGAYNEQFF
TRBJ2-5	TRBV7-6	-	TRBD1	TGTGCCAGCAGCTTCGCACCTATCCGACCGGGACAGCAAGAGACCCAGTACTTC	CASSFAPIRPGQQETQYF
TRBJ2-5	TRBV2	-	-	TGTGCCAGCAACGTCGGCCCCCAAGAGACCCAGTACTTC	CASNVGPQETQYF
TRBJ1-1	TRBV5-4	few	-	TGTGCCAGCAGCCCACCTTTTCGGGGTATGAACACTGAAGCTTTCTTT	CASSPPFRGMNTEAFF